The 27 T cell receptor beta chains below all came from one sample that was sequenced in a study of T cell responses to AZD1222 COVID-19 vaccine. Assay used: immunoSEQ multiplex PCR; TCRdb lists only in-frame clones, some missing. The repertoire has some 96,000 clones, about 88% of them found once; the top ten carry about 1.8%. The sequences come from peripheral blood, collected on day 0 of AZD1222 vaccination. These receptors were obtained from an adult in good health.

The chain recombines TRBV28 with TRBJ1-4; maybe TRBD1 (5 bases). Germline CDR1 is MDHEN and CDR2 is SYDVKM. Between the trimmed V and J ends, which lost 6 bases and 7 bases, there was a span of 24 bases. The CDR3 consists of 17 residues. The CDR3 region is CASREHKGTDSVEKLFF. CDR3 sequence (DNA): TGTGCCAGCAGAGAGCATAAAGGGACCGACTCGGTTGAAAAACTGTTTTTT. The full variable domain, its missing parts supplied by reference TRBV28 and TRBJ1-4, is DVKVTQSSRYLVKRTGEKVFLECVQDMDHENMFWYRQDPGLGLRLIYFSYDVKMKEKGDIPEGYSVSREKKERFSLILESASTNQTSMYLCASREHKGTDSVEKLFFGSGTQLSVL.

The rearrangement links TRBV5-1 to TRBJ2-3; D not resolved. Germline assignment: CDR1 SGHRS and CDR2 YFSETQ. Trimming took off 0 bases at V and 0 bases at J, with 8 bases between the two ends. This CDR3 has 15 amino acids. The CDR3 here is CASSLGVVSTDTQYF. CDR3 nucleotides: TGCGCCAGCAGCTTGGGCGTGGTTAGCACAGATACGCAGTATTTT.

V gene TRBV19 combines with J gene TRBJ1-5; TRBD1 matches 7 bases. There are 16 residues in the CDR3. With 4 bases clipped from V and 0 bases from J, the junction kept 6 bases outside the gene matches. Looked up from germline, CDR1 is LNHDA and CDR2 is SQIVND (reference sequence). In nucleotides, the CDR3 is TGTGCCAGTAGTAATACAGGGGCTTATAGCAATCAGCCCCAGCATTTT. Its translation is CASSNTGAYSNQPQHF.

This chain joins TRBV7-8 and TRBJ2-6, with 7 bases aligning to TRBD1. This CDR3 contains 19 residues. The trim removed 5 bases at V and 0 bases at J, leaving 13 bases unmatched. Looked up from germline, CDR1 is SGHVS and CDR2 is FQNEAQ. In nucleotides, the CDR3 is TGTGCCAGCAGCCTAGGGTTGAGAGGGGGCCTCTCTGGGGCCAACGTCCTGACTTTC. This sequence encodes CASSLGLRGGLSGANVLTF.

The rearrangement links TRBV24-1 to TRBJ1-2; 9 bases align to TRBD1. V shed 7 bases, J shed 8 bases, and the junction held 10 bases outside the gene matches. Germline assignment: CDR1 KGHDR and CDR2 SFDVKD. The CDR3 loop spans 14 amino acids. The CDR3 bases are TGTGCCACCAGGCGGGGACAGGGTTCGGACGGCTACACCTTC. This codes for CATRRGQGSDGYTF.

As DNA, the CDR3 is TGTGCCAGTAGTACCGGGACACTCTACAATGAGCAGTTCTTC. This codes for CASSTGTLYNEQFF. The chain recombines TRBV19 with TRBJ2-1; perhaps TRBD1 as D (6 bases). V lost 4 bases, J lost 3 bases, and 10 bases lay in between. CDR1 and CDR2 from the germline V gene are LNHDA and SQIVND (reference sequence). The CDR3 is 14 amino acids.

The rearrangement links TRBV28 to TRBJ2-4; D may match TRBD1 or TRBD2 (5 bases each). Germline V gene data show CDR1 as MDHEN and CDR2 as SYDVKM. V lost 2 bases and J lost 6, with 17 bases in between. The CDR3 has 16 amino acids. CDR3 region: CASSLTGGWAGNIQYF. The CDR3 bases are TGTGCCAGCAGTTTAACAGGAGGTTGGGCAGGAAACATTCAGTACTTC.

DNA of the CDR3: TGTGCCAGCAGCCAATCCCTTAGACAGGGGGATGGCTACACCTTC. This sequence encodes CASSQSLRQGDGYTF. This rearrangement joins TRBV6-2 or TRBV6-3 to TRBJ1-2; 9 bases are a match to TRBD1. This CDR3 is built from 15 residues. Trimming cost V 6 bases and J 6 bases; bases outside gene matches: 11. The germline CDR1 and CDR2 sequences are MNHEY and SVGEGT.

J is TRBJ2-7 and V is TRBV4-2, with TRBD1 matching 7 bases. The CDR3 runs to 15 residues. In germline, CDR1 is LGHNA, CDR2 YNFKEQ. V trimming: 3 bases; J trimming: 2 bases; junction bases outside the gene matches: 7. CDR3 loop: CASSHRGTAAYEQYF. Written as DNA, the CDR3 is TGTGCCAGCAGCCATAGAGGGACAGCCGCCTACGAGCAGTACTTC.

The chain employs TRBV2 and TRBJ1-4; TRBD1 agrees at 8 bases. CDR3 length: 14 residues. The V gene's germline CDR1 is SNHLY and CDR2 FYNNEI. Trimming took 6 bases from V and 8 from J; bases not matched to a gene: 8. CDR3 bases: TGTGCCAGCAGCGACAGGGGTTTTGAAGAAAAACTGTTTTTT. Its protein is CASSDRGFEEKLFF.

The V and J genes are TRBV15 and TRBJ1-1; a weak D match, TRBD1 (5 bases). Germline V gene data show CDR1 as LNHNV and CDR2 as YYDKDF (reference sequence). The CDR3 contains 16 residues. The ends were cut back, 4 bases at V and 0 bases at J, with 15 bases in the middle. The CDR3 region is CATSKPGRGMNTEAFF. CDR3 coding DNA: TGTGCCACCAGCAAACCGGGGAGGGGCATGAACACTGAAGCTTTCTTT. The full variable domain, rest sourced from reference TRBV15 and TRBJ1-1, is DAMVIQNPRYQVTQFGKPVTLSCSQTLNHNVMYWYQQKSSQAPKLLFHYYDKDFNNEADTPDNFQSRRPNTSFCFLDIRSPGLGDTAMYLCATSKPGRGMNTEAFFGQGTRLTVV.

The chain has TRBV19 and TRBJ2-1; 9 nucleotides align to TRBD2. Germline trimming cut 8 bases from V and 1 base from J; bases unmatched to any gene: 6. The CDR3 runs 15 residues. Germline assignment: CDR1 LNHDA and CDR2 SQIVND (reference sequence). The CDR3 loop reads CASGSLAGSYNEQFF. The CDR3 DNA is TGTGCCAGTGGGAGTCTAGCGGGGTCCTACAATGAGCAGTTCTTC.

The CDR3 is CASSPLGRTDYNEQFF. The CDR3 DNA is TGTGCCAGCAGTCCCCTGGGTCGGACAGACTACAATGAGCAGTTCTTC. This rearrangement joins TRBV2 to TRBJ2-1, with a weak D call TRBD1 (6 bases). The CDR3 totals 16 residues. V lost 5 bases and J lost 3, with 17 bases in between. Germline V CDR1 and CDR2: SNHLY, FYNNEI.

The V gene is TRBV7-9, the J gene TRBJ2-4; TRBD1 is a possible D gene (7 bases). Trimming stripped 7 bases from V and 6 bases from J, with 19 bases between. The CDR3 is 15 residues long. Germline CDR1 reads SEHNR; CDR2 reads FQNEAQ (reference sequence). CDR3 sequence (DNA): TGTGCCAGCACCCAGGGGGGCGCAGGAGGAAACATTCAGTACTTC. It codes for CASTQGGAGGNIQYF.

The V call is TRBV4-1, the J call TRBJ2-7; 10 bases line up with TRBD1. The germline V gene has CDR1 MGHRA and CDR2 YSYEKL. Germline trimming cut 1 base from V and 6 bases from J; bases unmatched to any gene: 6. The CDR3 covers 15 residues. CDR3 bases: TGCGCCAGCAGCCAAGCCGGGACAGGGGTCTCCGAGCAGTACTTC. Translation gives CASSQAGTGVSEQYF.

The CDR3 bases are TGTGCCAGCAGCTCTTCTAGGGTCCACTCAGAAGCTTTCTTT. Residues: CASSSSRVHSEAFF. The chain joins TRBV7-2 to TRBJ1-1; no clear D gene. Germline CDR1 is SGHTA and CDR2 is FQGNSA. The CDR3 has 14 residues. Deletions cut 4 bases from V and 8 bases from J, with 17 bases between.

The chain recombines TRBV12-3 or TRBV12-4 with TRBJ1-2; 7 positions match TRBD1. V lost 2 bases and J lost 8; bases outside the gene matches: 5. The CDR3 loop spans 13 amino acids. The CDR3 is CASSLSTGMGYTF. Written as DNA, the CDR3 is TGTGCCAGCAGTTTATCGACAGGGATGGGCTACACCTTC.

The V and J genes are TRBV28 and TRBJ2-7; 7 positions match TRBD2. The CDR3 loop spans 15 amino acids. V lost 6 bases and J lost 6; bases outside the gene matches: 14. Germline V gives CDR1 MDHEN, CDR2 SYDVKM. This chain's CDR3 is CASSFRTRGTGEQYF. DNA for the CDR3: TGTGCCAGCAGCTTTAGGACTAGAGGGACCGGCGAGCAGTACTTC.

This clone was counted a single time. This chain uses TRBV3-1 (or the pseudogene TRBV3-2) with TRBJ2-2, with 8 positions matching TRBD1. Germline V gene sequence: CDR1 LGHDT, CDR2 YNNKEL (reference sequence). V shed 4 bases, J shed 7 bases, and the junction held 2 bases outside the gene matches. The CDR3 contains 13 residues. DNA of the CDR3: TGTGCCAGCAGCCGAGGGACAGGCGGGGAGCTGTTTTTT. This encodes CASSRGTGGELFF.

The CDR3 loop reads CASSLTGPGPYEQYF. CDR3 sequence (DNA): TGTGCCAGTAGTTTGACGGGTCCTGGGCCCTACGAGCAGTACTTC. This sequence joins TRBV19 and TRBJ2-7; the D is unclear. The CDR3 is 15 amino acids. V was shortened by 5 bases and J by 2 bases, with 16 bases between the two germline ends. The germline CDR1 and CDR2 sequences are LNHDA and SQIVND (reference sequence).

This chain's CDR3 is CASGPQSYEQYF. The CDR3 DNA sequence: TGTGCCAGCGGCCCCCAAAGCTACGAGCAGTACTTC. The chain links TRBV27 to TRBJ2-7, with unresolved D. Germline CDR1 MNHEY, CDR2 SMNVEV (reference sequence). This CDR3 comprises 12 residues. Deletions cut 8 bases from V and 3 bases from J, with 11 bases between.

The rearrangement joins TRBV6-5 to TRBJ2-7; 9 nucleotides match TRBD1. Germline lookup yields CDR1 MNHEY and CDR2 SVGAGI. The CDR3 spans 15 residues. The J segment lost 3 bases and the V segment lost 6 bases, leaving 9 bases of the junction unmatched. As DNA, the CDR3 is TGTGCCAGCAGACCCGACAGGGGGAATAACTACGAGCAGTACTTC. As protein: CASRPDRGNNYEQYF.

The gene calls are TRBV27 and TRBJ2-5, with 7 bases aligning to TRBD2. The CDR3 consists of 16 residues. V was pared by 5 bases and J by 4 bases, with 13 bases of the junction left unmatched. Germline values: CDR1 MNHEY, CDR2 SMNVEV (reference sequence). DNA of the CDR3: TGTGCCAGCAGTCACCTGATCTCGGGGGGAACAGAGACCCAGTACTTC. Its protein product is CASSHLISGGTETQYF.

CDR3 coding DNA: TGTGCCAGTACCCTAGGCGGGAGGTCCTACAATGAGCAGTTCTTC. It translates to CASTLGGRSYNEQFF. V and J are TRBV19 and TRBJ2-1, with TRBD2 matching 8 bases. The CDR3 is made up of 15 amino acids. The germline V gene encodes CDR1 LNHDA and CDR2 SQIVND (reference sequence). V dropped 7 bases and J dropped 1; count of bases not matched to a gene: 6.

The CDR3 DNA follows: TGCGCCAGCAGCCAAGATCTAGCGGGAGGGCCAGATACGCAGTATTTT. This codes for CASSQDLAGGPDTQYF. The chain links TRBV4-3 to TRBJ2-3, with 12 bases lining up with TRBD2. The ends lost 0 bases at V and 4 bases at J; junction bases unmatched: 2. The CDR3 is made up of 16 amino acids. CDR1 and CDR2 from the germline V gene are LGHNA and YSLEER.

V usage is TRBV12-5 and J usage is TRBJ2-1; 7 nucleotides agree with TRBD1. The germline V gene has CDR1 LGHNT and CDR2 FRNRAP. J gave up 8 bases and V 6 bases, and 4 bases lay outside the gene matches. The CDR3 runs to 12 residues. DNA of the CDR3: TGTGCTAGTGGAATCGACAGGGATGAGCAGTTCTTC. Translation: CASGIDRDEQFF.

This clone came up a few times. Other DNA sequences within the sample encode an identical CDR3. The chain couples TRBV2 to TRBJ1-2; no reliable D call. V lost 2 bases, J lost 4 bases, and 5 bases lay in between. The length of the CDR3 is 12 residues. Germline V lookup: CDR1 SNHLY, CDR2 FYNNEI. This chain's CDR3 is CASSEKGYGYTF. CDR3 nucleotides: TGTGCCAGCAGTGAAAAGGGCTATGGCTACACCTTC.